The next 15 T cell receptor beta chains were all read from a single sample in a study of neurological immune-mediated disorders. Using its own MiXCR run on the 5' RACE reads, TCRdb lists one record per CDR3 protein. The table shows 75,000 to 85,000 distinct CDR3 sequences, with roughly 15% occurring only once. Sequencing was performed on PBMCs. The origin of the receptors is a woman between 40 and 55 years old in good health.

In the case of this clonotype: At one end, the junction sequence differs from germline, possibly due to a read error. The chain couples TRBV5-4 to TRBJ2-7, with 7 bases matching TRBD1. This CDR3 has 15 amino acids. In germline, CDR1 is SGHNT, CDR2 YYREEE (reference sequence). The DNA of the CDR3 is TGTGACAGCAGCGTGGGACAGAAAAGCTCCTACGAGCAGTACTTC. This sequence encodes CDSSVGQKSSYEQYF.

Many counts were recorded for this clonotype. The V call is TRBV7-2, the J call TRBJ2-5; weak D call: TRBD1 (5 bases). V lost 1 base to trimming and J lost 0 bases, with 6 bases between them. The CDR3 totals 14 residues. CDR1 is SGHTA, CDR2 FQGNSA, per germline. The CDR3 is CASSLGGYQETQYF. For the CDR3, the DNA is TGTGCCAGCAGCTTAGGGGGCTACCAAGAGACCCAGTACTTC.

This clonotype was observed many times. The chain couples TRBV6-4 to TRBJ2-3; possible D gene TRBD2, 5 bases. V lost 5 bases to trimming and J lost 7 bases, with 13 bases between them. The CDR3 is 13 amino acids. Germline loops: CDR1 MRHNA, CDR2 SNTAGT. The CDR3 region is CASSTTSSNTQYF. As DNA, the CDR3 is TGTGCCAGCAGTACAACTAGTTCGAATACGCAGTATTTT.

The chain has TRBV5-1 and TRBJ1-5; 8 bases agree with TRBD1. The CDR3 runs to 14 residues. Germline V gene data show CDR1 as SGHRS and CDR2 as YFSETQ. Trimming took 0 bases from V and 8 from J; bases not matched to a gene: 4. CDR3 nucleotides: TGCGCCAGCAGCTTGGGGACAGGGATGAAGCCCCAGCATTTT. This codes for CASSLGTGMKPQHF.

This clonotype was detected ten times or more. The CDR3 spells CASIIGLGHEQFF. DNA for the CDR3: TGTGCCAGCATCATAGGGCTGGGGCATGAGCAGTTCTTC. V gene TRBV12-3 or TRBV12-4 combines with J gene TRBJ2-1; D is possibly TRBD1 (5 bases). The CDR3 contains 13 residues. The ends were cut back, 7 bases at V and 8 bases at J, with 15 bases in the middle.

This chain uses TRBV12-3 or TRBV12-4 with TRBJ1-2; D is perhaps TRBD1 (6 bases). The V end lost 6 bases, the J end lost 7 bases, and 15 bases lay between the germline ends. CDR3 length equals 13 residues. The CDR3 region has the DNA TGTGCCAGCAGCCGAAACACAGGGCCTGGCTACACCTTC. Protein sequence: CASSRNTGPGYTF.

This clonotype is labeled as hyperexpanded. V usage is TRBV2 and J usage is TRBJ2-5, with a tentative D call TRBD1 (6 bases). Looked up from germline, CDR1 is SNHLY and CDR2 is FYNNEI. Between the trimmed V and J ends, which lost 5 bases and 4 bases, there was a span of 20 bases. The CDR3 contains 16 residues. CDR3 loop: CASSNIGGTGPETQYF. CDR3 bases: TGTGCCAGCAGTAATATCGGCGGAACAGGGCCAGAGACCCAGTACTTC.

Notes on this clonotype: It may be a read error: a sequence one base away is much more abundant. The chain joins TRBV5-1 to TRBJ2-7; 16 nucleotides agree with TRBD2. The CDR3 spans 17 residues. The trim removed 7 bases at V and 6 bases at J, leaving 13 bases unmatched. The germline V gene has CDR1 SGHRS and CDR2 YFSETQ. The CDR3 DNA reads as TGCGCCAGCGGGGTTACGGGACTAGCGGGGGGGACACGCGAGCAGTACTTC. Its translation: CASGVTGLAGGTREQYF.

This clonotype was recorded at least ten times. The chain combines TRBV9 with TRBJ1-5, with D perhaps matching TRBD1 (5 bases). This CDR3 has 14 amino acids. The V end was cut by 6 bases, the J end by 2 bases, with 12 bases between. The germline CDR1 and CDR2 sequences are SGDLS and YYNGEE. The CDR3 protein is CASTQGVGNQPQHF. The CDR3 DNA reads TGTGCCAGCACCCAAGGGGTTGGCAATCAGCCCCAGCATTTT.

A few counts support this clonotype. The V and J genes are TRBV21-1 and TRBJ1-6; TRBD1, the table's D call, was not compared with the DNA. TRBV21-1 represents a pseudogene. This CDR3 is 16 amino acids long. CDR3 DNA: TGTGCCAGCAGCAAACCTCCAGGGGGCGGTAATTCACCCCTCCACTTT. Amino acids: CASSKPPGGGNSPLHF.

There are many counts of this clonotype. The chain has TRBV20-1 and TRBJ1-1, with TRBD1 as a possible D gene (5 bases). CDR3 length equals 11 residues. Trimming pared 8 bases from V and 3 bases from J, leaving 10 bases between. Germline V lookup: CDR1 DFQATT, CDR2 SNEGSKA (reference sequence). CDR3 protein: CSPRGDTEAFF. In nucleotides, the CDR3 is TGCAGTCCCCGGGGGGACACTGAAGCTTTCTTT.

The J gene is TRBJ2-1, the V gene TRBV20-1, with D unresolved. The CDR3 runs 11 residues. Trimming removed 3 bases at V and 9 bases at J, with 9 bases between. CDR1 is DFQATT and CDR2 is SNEGSKA in the germline V gene (reference sequence). The CDR3 protein is CSARVVIEQFF. CDR3 coding DNA: TGCAGTGCTAGGGTAGTGATTGAGCAGTTCTTC.

At least ten counts were recorded for this clonotype. The chain links TRBV12-3 or TRBV12-4 to TRBJ2-4, with D perhaps being TRBD1 or TRBD2 (5 bases each). The CDR3 is made up of 13 amino acids. Trimming pared 3 bases from V and 12 bases from J, leaving 15 bases between. Here the CDR3 reads CASSLPGAATQYF. Written as DNA, the CDR3 is TGTGCCAGCAGTTTGCCCGGGGCGGCTACTCAGTACTTC.

This clonotype was observed at least ten times. This chain uses TRBV7-2 with TRBJ2-1; 9 bases match TRBD2. The trim removed 1 base at V and 10 bases at J, leaving 14 bases unmatched. The CDR3 is 17 amino acids. Germline V gene data show CDR1 as SGHTA and CDR2 as FQGNSA. CDR3 coding DNA: TGTGCCAGCAGCTTAGGAGTTGCGGGGGGGGCCCTGGGCGAGCAGTTCTTC. Its translation: CASSLGVAGGALGEQFF.

This clonotype was seen a few times. The V call is TRBV6-5, the J call TRBJ2-3; 9 nucleotides line up with TRBD2. The germline CDR1 and CDR2 sequences are MNHEY and SVGAGI. The ends lost 6 bases at V and 4 bases at J; junction bases unmatched: 5. This CDR3 contains 14 residues. The CDR3 here is CASSRTSDSDTQYF. CDR3 DNA sequence: TGTGCCAGCAGCCGGACTAGCGACTCAGATACGCAGTATTTT.